The clone carrying this T cell receptor beta chain came up a few times. MiXCR, applied by TCRdb to the 5' RACE reads, yields one record per CDR3 protein. The sample yields under 900,000 distinct CDR3 sequences, about 20% seen once. The CDR3 is 16 amino acids. With 3 bases clipped from V and 7 bases from J, the junction kept 9 bases outside the gene matches. These data are taken from a study of identical twins. A further study also used this sample, focusing on T cells expressing NK-cell markers.

The chain recombines TRBV12-3 or TRBV12-4 with TRBJ2-2; 9 nucleotides align to TRBD1. The TCR originated in a woman aged 18-29 years in good health. Input material: PBMCs. The chain's CDR3 is CASSFPGTGKVGELFF. CDR3 sequence (DNA): TGTGCCAGCAGTTTTCCCGGGACAGGGAAAGTCGGGGAGCTGTTTTTT.